This TCR beta chain was observed in a study of identical twins. Worth noting for this clonotype: As yet, its antigen is unknown. A much bigger clone sits one base away, suggesting this may be a read error.

Findings and limits, study-wide: Beta out-of-frame sequences displayed a weaker excess of sharing between twins.

The CDR3 sequence is 14 residues long. Germline values: CDR1 SQVTM, CDR2 ANQGSEA. TCRdb ran MiXCR on the 5' RACE reads and lists one entry per CDR3 protein. The data contain around 250,000 distinct CDR3 sequences, approximately 5.9% of them singletons. The same sample was also studied in work on T cells expressing NK-cell markers.

The sample comprised CD8+ T cells sorted from blood. The source of this sequence is a woman aged 18-35 years in good health. The rearrangement links TRBV29-1 to TRBJ2-2; tentatively, D is TRBD1 or TRBD2 (5 bases each). CDR3 sequence (DNA): TGCAGCGTTGACGAGGGGATGAACACCGGGGAGATGTTTTTT. Translated, it gives CSVDEGMNTGEMFF.